This T cell receptor beta chain was observed in a study of T cells after posttransplantation cyclophosphamide. The ends lost 4 bases at V and 3 bases at J; junction bases unmatched: 13. The CDR3 consists of 17 residues. Germline-derived CDR1 and CDR2 are SGDLS and YYNGEE. Sampled 1 year posttransplant, controls received myeloablative marrow transplants, methotrexate and a calcineurin inhibitor. Here immunoSEQ multiplex PCR was the method, and the copy in TCRdb shows in-frame clones only, minus some. The table includes roughly 4,600 clones, roughly 82% detected once. The sequence came from a male patient between 35 and 55 years old who received an allogeneic stem cell transplant from an unrelated donor, was CMV-positive, and had chronic GVHD only. The graft donor may have contributed some T cells. Sequencing used PBMCs, obtained after an allogeneic stem cell transplant with a calcineurin inhibitor and methotrexate. The chain combines TRBV9 with TRBJ1-2, with TRBD1 identical over 9 bases. CDR3 loop: CASSPDPIWTGDYGYTF. In DNA form, the CDR3 reads TGTGCCAGCAGCCCCGACCCGATTTGGACAGGGGACTATGGCTACACCTTC.